Listed here are 16 T cell receptor beta chains from one sample, sequenced in a study of blood T cells in healthy people across ages. Sample-barcoded 5' priming and a J-beta primer mix drove a second PCR of about 6 to 11 cycles. TCRdb reanalysed the 5' RACE reads using MiXCR and keeps one entry per CDR3 protein. The table has more than 800,000 distinct CDR3 sequences, under 35% seen once; the top ten hold about 18%. The specimen sequenced was blood. Source of these receptors: a woman older than 75 in good health.

The V gene is TRBV15, the J gene TRBJ1-5; maybe TRBD1 (5 bases). This CDR3 region has 15 residues. Trimming shortened V by 5 bases and J by 0 bases, and 11 bases separated the two germline ends. CDR1 is LNHNV and CDR2 is YYDKDF in the germline V gene (reference sequence). The CDR3 DNA reads TGTGCCACCAGCGGACGGGGGATTAGCAATCAGCCCCAGCATTTT. This translates into CATSGRGISNQPQHF. The whole variable domain, remainder taken from reference TRBV15 and TRBJ1-5, is DAMVIQNPRYQVTQFGKPVTLSCSQTLNHNVMYWYQQKSSQAPKLLFHYYDKDFNNEADTPDNFQSRRPNTSFCFLDIRSPGLGDTAMYLCATSGRGISNQPQHFGDGTRLSIL.

The chain is built from TRBV3-1 and TRBJ2-2, with 8 bases fitting TRBD2. Germline values: CDR1 LGHDT, CDR2 YNNKEL (reference sequence). This CDR3 comprises 16 residues. The junction had 8 bases not matched to a gene; V was cut back by 4 bases and J by 4 bases. CDR3 protein: CASSRRGGGLTGELFF. The CDR3 nucleotides read TGTGCCAGCAGCCGAAGAGGCGGGGGGCTCACCGGGGAGCTGTTTTTT.

This clonotype was seen ten or more times. This rearrangement joins TRBV4-3 to TRBJ1-4; D remains unclear. CDR1 and CDR2 (germline): LGHNA, YSLEER. The CDR3 totals 15 residues. The germline V and J ends were trimmed by 4 bases and 8 bases, with 17 bases remaining between them. CDR3 DNA sequence: TGCGCCAGCAGCCTGGATAACGGTGGGAGGGAAAAACTGTTTTTT. Translating it yields CASSLDNGGREKLFF.

In regard to this clonotype: This clone may be a read error of a much larger clone one base away. The chain recombines TRBV28 with TRBJ2-7, with D hard to call. The V gene lost 5 bases and the J gene lost 3 bases, with 17 bases spanning the gap. Germline CDR1 reads MDHEN; CDR2 reads SYDVKM. This CDR3 has 15 amino acids. The chain's CDR3 is CASSHSAAPNYEQYF. Written as DNA, the CDR3 is TGTGCCAGCAGTCATTCGGCAGCACCAAACTACGAGCAGTACTTC.

V and J are TRBV12-3 or TRBV12-4 and TRBJ1-2; the D gene is possibly TRBD1 (5 bases). The CDR3 covers 14 residues. V was cut by 6 bases and J by 4 bases, with 15 bases left in between. The CDR3 DNA is TGTGCCAGCAGCCACGGGGGAGGGCTCTATGGCTACACCTTC. Protein product: CASSHGGGLYGYTF.

This clonotype was observed a few times. The chain carries TRBV4-2 and TRBJ1-4; D remains unclear. Germline loops: CDR1 LGHNA, CDR2 YNFKEQ. The V end was cut by 0 bases, the J end by 0 bases, with 8 bases between. The CDR3 is made up of 16 amino acids. The DNA of the CDR3 is TGTGCCAGCAGCCAAGATCGGGTCGCAACTAATGAAAAACTGTTTTTT. Translated, it gives CASSQDRVATNEKLFF.

This clonotype occurred once. A clone one base away is much larger, so this may be a read error. V is TRBV6-6 and J is TRBJ1-2, with TRBD1 matching 8 bases. Germline V lookup: CDR1 MNHNY, CDR2 SVGAGI (reference sequence). This CDR3 comprises 15 residues. CDR3 sequence reads: CASSSRTGSLYDYTF. The CDR3 nucleotides read TGTGCCAGCAGTTCAAGGACAGGGAGTCTCTATGACTACACCTTC.

This clonotype was observed a handful of times. The chain is built from TRBV11-1 and TRBJ2-3; TRBD1 agrees at 9 bases. V lost 4 bases to trimming and J lost 1 base; unmatched junction nucleotides: 21. The CDR3 is made up of 21 amino acids. Germline values: CDR1 SGHAT, CDR2 FQDESV (reference sequence). The CDR3 DNA sequence: TGTGCCAGCAGCTCGGGCATTGGGACAGGGTCGGCGGCACGGGGCACAGATACGCAGTATTTT. As protein: CASSSGIGTGSAARGTDTQYF.

This clonotype was seen a few times. The chain joins TRBV6-2 or TRBV6-3 to TRBJ2-3; D not resolved. The V and J ends lost 2 bases and 1 base respectively, with 16 bases between them. The CDR3 is made up of 17 amino acids. CDR1 is MNHEY and CDR2 is SVGEGT in the germline V gene. CDR3 protein: CASSYGRKGLGTDTQYF. The CDR3 DNA sequence: TGTGCCAGCAGTTACGGTAGGAAGGGCCTCGGCACAGATACGCAGTATTTT.

This clonotype was observed many times. The gene calls are TRBV12-3 or TRBV12-4 and TRBJ2-3; D is undetermined. The CDR3 spans 13 residues. V was pared by 3 bases and J by 3 bases, with 7 bases between. For the CDR3, the DNA is TGTGCCAGCAGTTTGCAGCAGACAGATACGCAGTATTTT. Protein: CASSLQQTDTQYF.

Remarks on this clonotype: A much larger clone is a single base away; this may be a read error. The V gene is TRBV12-3 or TRBV12-4, the J gene TRBJ2-1; tentatively, D is TRBD1 (5 bases). The CDR3 contains 18 residues. The CDR3 spells CASSLRGDSPLSCNEQFF. Written as DNA, the CDR3 is TGTGCCAGCAGTTTAAGAGGTGACAGTCCTCTCTCCTGCAATGAGCAGTTCTTC.

Ten or more counts support this clonotype. The rearrangement links TRBV20-1 to TRBJ2-1, with 8 bases aligning to TRBD2. The CDR3 extends over 15 amino acids. The trim removed 5 bases at V and 7 bases at J, leaving 13 bases unmatched. CDR1 DFQATT and CDR2 SNEGSKA come from the germline V gene (reference sequence). Here the CDR3 reads CSARRPGGGKNEQFF. DNA for the CDR3: TGCAGTGCTCGTAGGCCGGGGGGGGGGAAAAATGAGCAGTTCTTC.

V is TRBV7-3 and J is TRBJ2-3; 10 nucleotides match TRBD2. The CDR3 contains 17 residues. Per germline, CDR1 SGHTA and CDR2 FQGTGA. Trimming removed 2 bases from V and 2 bases from J; junction bases left unmatched: 7. The chain's CDR3 is CASSLGFLAGDTDTQYF. Here the CDR3 DNA reads TGTGCCAGCAGCTTAGGGTTCCTAGCGGGGGACACAGATACGCAGTATTTT. Complete variable domain (other parts from reference TRBV7-3 and TRBJ2-3): GAGVSQTPSNKVTEKGKYVELRCDPISGHTALYWYRQSLGQGPEFLIYFQGTGAADDSGLPNDRFFAVRPEGSVSTLKIQRTERGDSAVYLCASSLGFLAGDTDTQYFGPGTRLTVL.

This chain links TRBV3-1 with TRBJ1-5, with 7 bases matching TRBD1. Germline CDR1 and CDR2: LGHDT and YNNKEL (reference sequence). V lost 3 bases and J lost 2; bases outside the gene matches: 4. The CDR3 extends over 15 amino acids. The CDR3 protein is CASSHTGEGNQPQHF. DNA of the CDR3: TGTGCCAGCAGCCATACAGGGGAGGGCAATCAGCCCCAGCATTTT.

A word on this clonotype: Since a much larger clone is just one base distant, this may be a read error. The rearrangement links TRBV20-1 to TRBJ2-1; 11 bases are a match to TRBD1. The CDR3 length is 15 residues. Germline CDR1 and CDR2: DFQATT and SNEGSKA (reference sequence). CDR3: CSATGDRGNINGQFF. The CDR3 DNA reads TGCAGTGCCACGGGGGACAGGGGGAATATCAATGGGCAGTTCTTC.

V usage is TRBV7-9 and J usage is TRBJ1-1; a weak D match, TRBD1 (6 bases). CDR3 length: 15 residues. V gave up 5 bases and J gave up 6 bases, with 19 bases separating them. The germline gives CDR1 SEHNR, CDR2 FQNEAQ (reference sequence). The chain's CDR3 is CASSTYTGKRSEAFF. CDR3 coding DNA: TGTGCCAGCAGCACCTATACAGGGAAGAGGTCTGAAGCTTTCTTT.